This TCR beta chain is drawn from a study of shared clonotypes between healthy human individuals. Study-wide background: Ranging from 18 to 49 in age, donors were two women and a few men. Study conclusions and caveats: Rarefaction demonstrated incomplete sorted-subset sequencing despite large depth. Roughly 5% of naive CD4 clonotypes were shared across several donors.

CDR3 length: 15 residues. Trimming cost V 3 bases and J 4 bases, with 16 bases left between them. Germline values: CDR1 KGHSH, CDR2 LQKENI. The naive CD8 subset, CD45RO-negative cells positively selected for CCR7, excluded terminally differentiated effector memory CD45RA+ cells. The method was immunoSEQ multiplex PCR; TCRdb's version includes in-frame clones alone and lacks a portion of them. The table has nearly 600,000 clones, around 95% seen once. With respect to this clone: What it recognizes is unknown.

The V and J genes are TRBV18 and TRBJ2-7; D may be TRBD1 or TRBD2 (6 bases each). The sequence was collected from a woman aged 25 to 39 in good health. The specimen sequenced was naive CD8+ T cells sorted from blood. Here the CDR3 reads CASSPTTGAEYEQYF. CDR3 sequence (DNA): TGTGCCAGCTCACCTACCACGGGGGCGGAATACGAGCAGTACTTC.